The 21 T cell receptor beta chains presented below share a single source sample, sequenced in a study of blood T cell repertoires in COVID-19. Libraries were prepared by immunoSEQ multiplex PCR; TCRdb keeps only in-frame clonotypes and omits some of them. Of approximately 500,000 clones in the sample, less than 90% were seen once. The sample was peripheral blood. The source of these receptors is a woman in her 50s with COVID-19, enrolled during active disease.

The chain joins TRBV12-3 or TRBV12-4 to TRBJ1-1; D ambiguous. The CDR3 sequence is 13 residues long. The V end lost 4 bases, the J end lost 1 base, and 7 bases lay between the germline ends. Here the CDR3 reads CASSWGENTEAFF. The CDR3 bases are TGTGCCAGCAGTTGGGGAGAGAACACTGAAGCTTTCTTT.

The chain uses TRBV13 and TRBJ1-4; D may be TRBD1 (6 bases). V lost 3 bases to trimming and J lost 7 bases, with 12 bases between them. The CDR3 runs to 14 residues. Germline CDR1 is PRHDT and CDR2 is FYEKMQ (reference sequence). For the CDR3, the DNA is TGTGCCAGCAGCTTCCGAGGGGGTGGTGAAAAACTGTTTTTT. Translating gives CASSFRGGGEKLFF.

This sequence joins TRBV4-1 and TRBJ1-4; D not certain. Germline CDR1 and CDR2: MGHRA and YSYEKL. CDR3 length: 16 amino acids. V dropped 2 bases and J dropped 8 bases, with 18 bases sitting between them. DNA for the CDR3: TGCGCCAGCAGCCAAACTCCGCGGGAAAGTGGAGAAAAACTGTTTTTT. It translates to CASSQTPRESGEKLFF.

V usage is TRBV6-2 or TRBV6-3 and J usage is TRBJ2-1; 12 positions agree with TRBD2. The CDR3 runs to 20 residues. With 2 bases clipped from V and 0 bases from J, the junction kept 11 bases outside the gene matches. The V gene's germline CDR1 is MNHEY and CDR2 SVGEGT. The CDR3, as DNA: TGTGCCAGCAGTTACCAACTAGCGGGGGGACCTTGGAGCTCCTACAATGAGCAGTTCTTC. It codes for CASSYQLAGGPWSSYNEQFF.

V and J are TRBV7-9 and TRBJ2-3; 10 nucleotides line up with TRBD2. The germline V gene encodes CDR1 SEHNR and CDR2 FQNEAQ (reference sequence). There are 14 residues in the CDR3. The V segment lost 10 bases and the J segment 5 bases; nucleotides outside the gene matches: 9. CDR3: CATQRGGEGDTQYF. DNA of the CDR3: TGTGCCACCCAGCGGGGGGGCGAAGGAGATACGCAGTATTTT.

This clone was counted once. The CDR3 sequence: CASSAAGFNEQFF. For the CDR3, the DNA is TGTGCCAGCAGCGCTGCGGGGTTCAATGAGCAGTTCTTC. J is TRBJ2-1 and V is TRBV9; possible D gene TRBD2, 6 bases. From germline, CDR1 is SGDLS and CDR2 YYNGEE. The V end was cut by 3 bases, the J end by 6 bases, with 10 bases between. The CDR3 extends over 13 amino acids.

This chain links TRBV5-1 with TRBJ1-2; D perhaps matches TRBD1 (6 bases). The CDR3 contains 14 residues. Per germline, CDR1 SGHRS and CDR2 YFSETQ. The V gene lost 0 bases and the J gene lost 13 bases, with 19 bases spanning the gap. The chain's CDR3 is CASSLEGSDSQLTF. Here the CDR3 DNA reads TGCGCCAGCAGCTTGGAAGGATCGGACAGCCAGCTCACCTTC.

J is TRBJ2-7 and V is TRBV7-3; 7 bases match TRBD1. After removal of 2 bases from V and 3 bases from J, the junction contained 16 bases not matched to a gene. Germline V gene lookup returns CDR1 SGHTA and CDR2 FQGTGA. The CDR3 totals 18 residues. The chain's CDR3 is CASSLPLLDRDLCYEQYF. For the CDR3, the DNA is TGTGCCAGCAGCTTACCGCTCCTCGACAGGGATCTGTGCTACGAGCAGTACTTC.

V gene TRBV19 combines with J gene TRBJ1-1; tentatively, D is TRBD1 (5 bases). V was shortened by 5 bases and J by 9 bases, with 16 bases between the two germline ends. The CDR3 contains 13 residues. Per the germline V gene, CDR1 is LNHDA and CDR2 is SQIVND (reference sequence). The CDR3 nucleotides are TGTGCCAGTAGTTCCACAGGTCGATCCAAAGCTTTCTTT. This codes for CASSSTGRSKAFF.

The rearrangement links TRBV27 to TRBJ1-4; D is possibly TRBD1 (5 bases). The CDR3 consists of 16 residues. Germline V lookup: CDR1 MNHEY, CDR2 SMNVEV (reference sequence). The V and J ends lost 2 bases and 8 bases respectively, with 18 bases between them. The CDR3 loop reads CASSLSSLTVGEKLFF. The CDR3, as DNA: TGTGCCAGCAGTTTAAGTTCACTGACAGTCGGGGAAAAACTGTTTTTT.

The chain recombines TRBV5-1 with TRBJ1-1; D gene unclear. The germline CDR1 and CDR2 sequences are SGHRS and YFSETQ. The CDR3 is made up of 16 amino acids. V lost 1 base and J 6 bases, leaving 19 bases between the germline ends. The CDR3, as DNA: TGCGCCAGCAGCTTGAATGGGCAACATGGATACGCTGAAGCTTTCTTT. Translating it yields CASSLNGQHGYAEAFF.

V gene TRBV4-2 combines with J gene TRBJ1-4, with D hard to call. V was shortened by 4 bases and J by 5 bases, with 14 bases between the two germline ends. Germline lookup yields CDR1 LGHNA and CDR2 YNFKEQ. This CDR3 has 15 amino acids. CDR3 nucleotide sequence: TGTGCCAGCAGCCCCCGAGGGCCCACAAATGAAAAACTGTTTTTT. It translates to CASSPRGPTNEKLFF.

Points on this clone: One end of the junction does not line up with germline, which may come from a read error. In the same sample, other DNA sequences code for this CDR3. The chain joins TRBV5-1 to TRBJ2-7, with 7 bases aligning to TRBD2. The germline gives CDR1 SGHRS, CDR2 YFSETQ. The CDR3 runs 11 residues. The CDR3, as DNA: TGCGCTAGCAGGGAGGGCTACGAGCAGTACTTC. This sequence encodes CASREGYEQYF. Full variable domain (remainder filled in from reference TRBV5-1 and TRBJ2-7): KAGVTQTPRYLIKTRGQQVTLSCSPISGHRSVSWYQQTPGQGLQFLFEYFSETQRNKGNFPGRFSGRQFSNSRSEMNVSTLELGDSALYLCASREGYEQYFGPGTRLTVT.

The rearrangement joins TRBV27 to TRBJ2-5; 8 bases agree with TRBD2. V lost 8 bases and J lost 5; bases outside the gene matches: 16. The CDR3 is 16 amino acids. The germline CDR1 and CDR2 sequences are MNHEY and SMNVEV (reference sequence). DNA of the CDR3: TGTGCCAGCTACGCCCCTGGCCGCGGGGGGTTGGAGACCCAGTACTTC. It encodes CASYAPGRGGLETQYF.

This chain links TRBV6-5 with TRBJ1-1; D ambiguous. V lost 7 bases and J lost 1, with 7 bases in between. Germline V gene lookup returns CDR1 MNHEY and CDR2 SVGAGI. The CDR3 covers 12 residues. The CDR3 region has the DNA TGTGCCAGCATAGCGAGGAACACTGAAGCTTTCTTT. It yields the protein CASIARNTEAFF.

This clone was observed a handful of times. The same CDR3 also results from other DNA sequences found in this sample. This chain joins TRBV2 and TRBJ1-2, with D perhaps TRBD1 (5 bases). Germline CDR1 and CDR2: SNHLY and FYNNEI. V gave up 6 bases and J gave up 6 bases, with 8 bases separating them. The length of the CDR3 is 11 residues. CDR3 region: CASSGGDGYTF. Here the CDR3 DNA reads TGTGCCAGCAGCGGGGGGGATGGCTACACCTTC. Full variable domain (rest looked up from reference TRBV2 and TRBJ1-2): EPEVTQTPSHQVTQMGQEVILRCVPISNHLYFYWYRQILGQKVEFLVSFYNNEISEKSEIFDDQFSVERPDGSNFTLKIRSTKLEDSAMYFCASSGGDGYTFGSGTRLTVV.

Concerning this clone: Different DNA sequences within this sample yield the same CDR3. J is TRBJ1-3 and V is TRBV3-1 (or the pseudogene TRBV3-2); possibly TRBD1 for D (6 bases). Trimming pared 4 bases from V and 1 base from J, leaving 11 bases between. CDR3 length: 15 amino acids. Germline V CDR1 and CDR2: LGHDT, YNNKEL (reference sequence). The CDR3 spells CASSPTGVSGNTIYF. In DNA form, the CDR3 reads TGTGCCAGCAGCCCGACAGGCGTTTCTGGAAACACCATATATTTT.

V gene TRBV3-1 (or the pseudogene TRBV3-2) combines with J gene TRBJ2-7, with 8 bases fitting TRBD1. Germline V gene sequence: CDR1 LGHDT, CDR2 YNNKEL (reference sequence). V was pared by 4 bases and J by 2 bases, with 10 bases of the junction left unmatched. The CDR3 has 16 amino acids. The CDR3 region is CASSPEDRTGTYEQYF. Written as DNA, the CDR3 is TGTGCCAGCAGCCCAGAGGACAGGACAGGGACCTACGAGCAGTACTTC.

The V and J genes are TRBV19 and TRBJ2-2; TRBD1 matches at 7 bases. CDR3 length equals 16 residues. The V and J ends lost 5 bases and 5 bases, in that order; junction bases with no gene match: 11. CDR1 and CDR2 from the germline V gene are LNHDA and SQIVND (reference sequence). In DNA, the CDR3 is TGTGCCAGTAGTGTTAGACAGGGATTTTATACCGGGGAGCTGTTTTTT. This codes for CASSVRQGFYTGELFF.

The genes are TRBV7-9 and TRBJ2-1; TRBD1 might be the D (6 bases). V was cut by 5 bases and J by 3 bases, with 11 bases left in between. CDR1 is SEHNR and CDR2 is FQNEAQ in the germline V gene (reference sequence). This CDR3 has 14 amino acids. The CDR3 region has the DNA TGTGCCAGCAGCCCCAGGGGAGACTACAATGAGCAGTTCTTC. Protein product: CASSPRGDYNEQFF. Full variable domain (missing parts from reference TRBV7-9 and TRBJ2-1): DTGVSQNPRHKITKRGQNVTFRCDPISEHNRLYWYRQTLGQGPEFLTYFQNEAQLEKSRLLSDRFSAERPKGSFSTLEIQRTEQGDSAMYLCASSPRGDYNEQFFGPGTRLTVL.

This clone appeared a few times. This chain joins TRBV2 and TRBJ1-1, with 8 positions matching TRBD1. The CDR3 length is 16 residues. The germline V gene has CDR1 SNHLY and CDR2 FYNNEI. J gave up 5 bases and V 7 bases, and 15 bases lay outside the gene matches. The CDR3 is CASTEGRGQVGTEAFF. The CDR3 bases are TGTGCCAGCACCGAGGGCAGGGGGCAAGTAGGTACTGAAGCTTTCTTT.